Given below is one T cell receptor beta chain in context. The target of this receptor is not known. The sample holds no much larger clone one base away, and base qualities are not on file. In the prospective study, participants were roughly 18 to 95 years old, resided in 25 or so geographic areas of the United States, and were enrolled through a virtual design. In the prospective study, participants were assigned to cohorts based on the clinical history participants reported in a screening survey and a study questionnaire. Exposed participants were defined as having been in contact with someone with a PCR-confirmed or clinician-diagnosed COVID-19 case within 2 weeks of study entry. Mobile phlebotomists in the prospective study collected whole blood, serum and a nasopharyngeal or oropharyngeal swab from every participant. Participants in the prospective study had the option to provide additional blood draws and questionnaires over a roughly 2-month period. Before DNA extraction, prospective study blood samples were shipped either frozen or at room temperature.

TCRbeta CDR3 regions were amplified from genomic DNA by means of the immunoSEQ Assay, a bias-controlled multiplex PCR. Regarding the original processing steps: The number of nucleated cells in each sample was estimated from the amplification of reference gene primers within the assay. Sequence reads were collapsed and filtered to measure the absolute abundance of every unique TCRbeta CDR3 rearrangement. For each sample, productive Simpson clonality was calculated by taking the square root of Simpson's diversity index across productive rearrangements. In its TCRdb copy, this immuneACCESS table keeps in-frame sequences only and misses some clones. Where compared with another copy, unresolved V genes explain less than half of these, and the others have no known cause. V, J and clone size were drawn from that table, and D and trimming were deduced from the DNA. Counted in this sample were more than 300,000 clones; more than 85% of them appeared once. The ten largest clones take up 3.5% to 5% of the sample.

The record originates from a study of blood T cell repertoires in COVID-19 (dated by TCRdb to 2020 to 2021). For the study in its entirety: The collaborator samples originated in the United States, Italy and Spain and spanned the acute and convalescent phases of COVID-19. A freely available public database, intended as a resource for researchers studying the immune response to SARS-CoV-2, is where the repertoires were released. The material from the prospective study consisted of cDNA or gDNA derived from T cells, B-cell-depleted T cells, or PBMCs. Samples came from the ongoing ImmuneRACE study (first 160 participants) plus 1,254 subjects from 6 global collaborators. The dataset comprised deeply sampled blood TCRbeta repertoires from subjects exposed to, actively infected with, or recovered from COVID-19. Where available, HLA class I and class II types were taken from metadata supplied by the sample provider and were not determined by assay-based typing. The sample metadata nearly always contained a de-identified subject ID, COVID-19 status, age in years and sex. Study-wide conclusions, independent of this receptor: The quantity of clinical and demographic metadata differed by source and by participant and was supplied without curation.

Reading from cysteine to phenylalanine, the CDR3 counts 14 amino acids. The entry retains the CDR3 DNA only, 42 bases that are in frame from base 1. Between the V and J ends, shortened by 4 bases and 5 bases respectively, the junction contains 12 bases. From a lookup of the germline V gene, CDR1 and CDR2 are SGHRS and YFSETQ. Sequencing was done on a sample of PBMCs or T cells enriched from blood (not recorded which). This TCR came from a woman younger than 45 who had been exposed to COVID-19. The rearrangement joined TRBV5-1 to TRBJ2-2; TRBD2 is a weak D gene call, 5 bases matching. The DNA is TGCGCCAGCAGCCCAGGACTGACGACCGGGGAGCTGTTTTTT. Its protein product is CASSPGLTTGELFF.